This T cell receptor (beta chain) was documented in a study of vaccination effects on CD4 cells after COVID-19. Across the study: Everyone in the study got two shots of either the BNT162b2 or mRNA-1273 vaccine. Convalescent patients (n = two) were sampled 16 days and one week prevaccination. Overall study findings and caveats: Late post-vaccination samples showed marked contraction of infection- and vaccine-induced clones.

In the case of this clone: As yet, its antigen is unknown.

The CDR3 is 15 amino acids. V gave up 6 bases and J gave up 1 base; unmatched junction bases: 7. Germline values: CDR1 SGHTA, CDR2 FQGNSA. Measured with immunoSEQ multiplex PCR; TCRdb has only the in-frame clones, and not every one. Among some 38,000 clones listed, about 73% were seen once. Pools of viral peptides were used by the ViraFEST assay to expand antigen-specific CD4+ T cells ahead of sequencing. After around ten days in culture, the CD4+ T cells were isolated. SARS-CoV-2 infection was confirmed by PCR in the person between March and December 2020. Cultures got half-medium changes with IL-2 on days 3 and 7.

The specimen was CD4+ T cells from PBMCs cultured with HCoV-NL63 spike peptides, collected before COVID-19 vaccination. This sequence originates from a human donor who had a prior SARS-CoV-2 infection. The chain recombines TRBV7-2 with TRBJ2-5; 8 bases match TRBD1. CDR3 in amino acids: CASRDGQGPQETQYF. CDR3 DNA sequence: TGTGCCAGCAGGGATGGACAGGGCCCCCAAGAGACCCAGTACTTC.